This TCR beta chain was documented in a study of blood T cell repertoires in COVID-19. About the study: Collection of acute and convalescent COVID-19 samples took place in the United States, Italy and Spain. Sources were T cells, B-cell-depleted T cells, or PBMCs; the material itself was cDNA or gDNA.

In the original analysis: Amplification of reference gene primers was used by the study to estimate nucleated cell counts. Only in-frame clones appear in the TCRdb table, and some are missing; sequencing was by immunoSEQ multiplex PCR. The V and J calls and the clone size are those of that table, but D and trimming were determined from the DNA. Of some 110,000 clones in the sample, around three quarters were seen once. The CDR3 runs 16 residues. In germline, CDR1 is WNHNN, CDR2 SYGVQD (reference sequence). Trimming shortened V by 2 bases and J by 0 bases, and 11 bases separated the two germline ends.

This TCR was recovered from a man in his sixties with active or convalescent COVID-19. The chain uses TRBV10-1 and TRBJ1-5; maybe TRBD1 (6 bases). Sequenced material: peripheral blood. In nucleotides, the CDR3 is TGCGCCAGCAGTGAGCTCCGGACAGCTAGCAATCAGCCCCAGCATTTT. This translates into CASSELRTASNQPQHF.